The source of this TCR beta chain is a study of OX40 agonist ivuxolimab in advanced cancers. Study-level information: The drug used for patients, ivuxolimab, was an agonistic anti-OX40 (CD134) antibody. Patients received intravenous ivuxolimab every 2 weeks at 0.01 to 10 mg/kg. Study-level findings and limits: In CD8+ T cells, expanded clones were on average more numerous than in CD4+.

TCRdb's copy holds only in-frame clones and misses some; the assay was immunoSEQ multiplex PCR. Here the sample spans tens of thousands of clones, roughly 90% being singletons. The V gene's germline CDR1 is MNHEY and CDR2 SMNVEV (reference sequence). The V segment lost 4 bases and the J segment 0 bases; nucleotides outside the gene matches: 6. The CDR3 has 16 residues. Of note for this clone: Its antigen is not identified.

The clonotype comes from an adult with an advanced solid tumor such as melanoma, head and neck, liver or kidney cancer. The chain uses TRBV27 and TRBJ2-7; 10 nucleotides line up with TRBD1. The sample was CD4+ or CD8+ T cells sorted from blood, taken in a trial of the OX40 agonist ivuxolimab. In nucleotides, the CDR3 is TGTGCCAGCAGTTACACCGGGACAGGGGTCTCCTACGAGCAGTACTTC. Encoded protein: CASSYTGTGVSYEQYF.